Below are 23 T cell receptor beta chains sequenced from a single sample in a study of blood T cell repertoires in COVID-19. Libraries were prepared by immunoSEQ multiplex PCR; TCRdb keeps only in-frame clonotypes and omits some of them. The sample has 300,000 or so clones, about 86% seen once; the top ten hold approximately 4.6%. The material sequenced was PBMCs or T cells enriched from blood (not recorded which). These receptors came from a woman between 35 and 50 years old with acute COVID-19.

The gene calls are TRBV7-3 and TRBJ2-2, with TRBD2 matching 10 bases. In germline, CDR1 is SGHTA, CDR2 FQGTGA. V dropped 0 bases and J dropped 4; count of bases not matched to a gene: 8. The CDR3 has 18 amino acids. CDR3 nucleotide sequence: TGTGCCAGCAGCTTAACTAGCGGGAGGCTTTCGGGCACCGGGGAGCTGTTTTTT. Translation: CASSLTSGRLSGTGELFF.

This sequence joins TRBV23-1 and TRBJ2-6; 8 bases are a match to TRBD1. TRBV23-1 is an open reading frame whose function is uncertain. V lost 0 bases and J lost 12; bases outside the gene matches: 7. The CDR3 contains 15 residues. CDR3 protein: CASSQSMDRELVLTF. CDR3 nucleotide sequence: TGCGCCAGCAGTCAATCGATGGACAGGGAACTCGTCCTGACTTTC.

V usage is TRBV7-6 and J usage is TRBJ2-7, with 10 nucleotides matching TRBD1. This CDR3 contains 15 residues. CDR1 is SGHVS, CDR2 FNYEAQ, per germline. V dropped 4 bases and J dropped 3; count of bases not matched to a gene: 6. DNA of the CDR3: TGTGCCAGCAGCTCGGTCGGGACAGGGGTCTACGAGCAGTACTTC. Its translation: CASSSVGTGVYEQYF.

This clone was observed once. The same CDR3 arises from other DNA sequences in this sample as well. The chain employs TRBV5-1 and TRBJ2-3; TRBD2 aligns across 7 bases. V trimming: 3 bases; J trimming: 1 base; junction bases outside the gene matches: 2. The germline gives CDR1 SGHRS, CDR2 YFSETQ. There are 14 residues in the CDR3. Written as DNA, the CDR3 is TGCGCCAGCAGCTCGGGGGGACGCACAGATACGCAGTATTTT. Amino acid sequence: CASSSGGRTDTQYF.

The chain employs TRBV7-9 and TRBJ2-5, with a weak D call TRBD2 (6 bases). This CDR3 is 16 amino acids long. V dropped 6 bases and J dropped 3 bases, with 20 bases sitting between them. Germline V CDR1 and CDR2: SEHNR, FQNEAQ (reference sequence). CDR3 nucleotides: TGTGCCAGCAGTCAATCTAGCGCGCGAACAAAAGAGACCCAGTACTTC. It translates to CASSQSSARTKETQYF. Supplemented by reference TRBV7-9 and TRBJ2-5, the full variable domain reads DTGVSQNPRHKITKRGQNVTFRCDPISEHNRLYWYRQTLGQGPEFLTYFQNEAQLEKSRLLSDRFSAERPKGSFSTLEIQRTEQGDSAMYLCASSQSSARTKETQYFGPGTRLLVL.

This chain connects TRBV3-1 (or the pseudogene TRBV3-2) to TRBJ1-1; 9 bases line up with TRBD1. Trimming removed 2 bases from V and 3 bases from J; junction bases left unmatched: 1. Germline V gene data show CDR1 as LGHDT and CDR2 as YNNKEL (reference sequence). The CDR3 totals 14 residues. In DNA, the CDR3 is TGTGCCAGCAGCCAATGGGACAGGGACACTGAAGCTTTCTTT. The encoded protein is CASSQWDRDTEAFF.

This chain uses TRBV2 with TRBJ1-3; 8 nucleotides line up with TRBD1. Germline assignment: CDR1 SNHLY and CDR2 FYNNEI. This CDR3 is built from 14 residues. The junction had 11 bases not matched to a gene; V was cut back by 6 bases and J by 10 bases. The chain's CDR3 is CASSAPRGQGTIYF. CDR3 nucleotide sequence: TGTGCCAGCAGCGCCCCTCGAGGACAGGGAACCATATATTTT. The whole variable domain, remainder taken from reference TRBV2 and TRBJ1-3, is EPEVTQTPSHQVTQMGQEVILRCVPISNHLYFYWYRQILGQKVEFLVSFYNNEISEKSEIFDDQFSVERPDGSNFTLKIRSTKLEDSAMYFCASSAPRGQGTIYFGEGSWLTVV.

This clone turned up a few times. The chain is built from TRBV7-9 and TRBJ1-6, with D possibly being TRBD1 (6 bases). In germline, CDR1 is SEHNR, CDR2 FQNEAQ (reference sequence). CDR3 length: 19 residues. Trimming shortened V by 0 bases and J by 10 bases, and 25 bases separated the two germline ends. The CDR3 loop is CASSLAVDEPGTRTSPLHF. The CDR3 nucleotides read TGTGCCAGCAGCTTAGCCGTAGATGAACCGGGGACACGAACATCACCCCTCCACTTT. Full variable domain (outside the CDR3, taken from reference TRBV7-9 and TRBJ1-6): DTGVSQNPRHKITKRGQNVTFRCDPISEHNRLYWYRQTLGQGPEFLTYFQNEAQLEKSRLLSDRFSAERPKGSFSTLEIQRTEQGDSAMYLCASSLAVDEPGTRTSPLHFGNGTRLTVT.

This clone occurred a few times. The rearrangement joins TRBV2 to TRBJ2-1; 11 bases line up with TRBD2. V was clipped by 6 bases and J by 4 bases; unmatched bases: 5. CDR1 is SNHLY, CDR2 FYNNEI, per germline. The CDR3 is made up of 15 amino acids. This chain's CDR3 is CASRVLAGVYNEQFF. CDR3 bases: TGTGCCAGCAGGGTACTAGCGGGGGTATACAATGAGCAGTTCTTC.

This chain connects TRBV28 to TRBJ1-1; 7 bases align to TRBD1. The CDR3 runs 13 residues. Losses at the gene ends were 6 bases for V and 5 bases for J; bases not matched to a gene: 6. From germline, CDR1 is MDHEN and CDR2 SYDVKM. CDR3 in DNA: TGTGCCAGCAGCTCGACAGGGAGGACTGAAGCTTTCTTT. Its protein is CASSSTGRTEAFF.

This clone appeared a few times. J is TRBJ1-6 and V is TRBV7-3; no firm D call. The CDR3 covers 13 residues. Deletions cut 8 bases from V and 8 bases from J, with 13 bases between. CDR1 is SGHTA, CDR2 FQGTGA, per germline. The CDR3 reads CASASREDSPLHF. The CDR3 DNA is TGTGCCAGCGCCTCGAGGGAGGATTCACCCCTCCACTTT.

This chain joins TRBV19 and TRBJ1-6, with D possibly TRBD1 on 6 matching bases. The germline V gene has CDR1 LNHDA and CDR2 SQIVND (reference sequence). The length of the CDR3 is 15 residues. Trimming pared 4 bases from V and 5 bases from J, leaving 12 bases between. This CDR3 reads CASSTGGRDNSPLHF. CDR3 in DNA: TGTGCCAGTAGTACGGGGGGCAGAGATAATTCACCCCTCCACTTT.

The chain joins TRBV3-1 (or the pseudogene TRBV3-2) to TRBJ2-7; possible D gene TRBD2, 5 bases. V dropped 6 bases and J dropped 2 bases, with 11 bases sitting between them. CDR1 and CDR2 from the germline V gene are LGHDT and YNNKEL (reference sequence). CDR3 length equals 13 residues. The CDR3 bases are TGTGCCAGCAGGGGAACAGCGGCCTACGAGCAGTACTTC. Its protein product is CASRGTAAYEQYF.

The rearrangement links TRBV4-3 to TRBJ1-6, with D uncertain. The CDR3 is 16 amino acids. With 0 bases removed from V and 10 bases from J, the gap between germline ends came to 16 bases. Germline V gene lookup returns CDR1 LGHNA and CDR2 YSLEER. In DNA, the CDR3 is TGCGCCAGCAGCCAAGACTCCGGTCAGGCGAAGTCACCCCTCCACTTT. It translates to CASSQDSGQAKSPLHF.

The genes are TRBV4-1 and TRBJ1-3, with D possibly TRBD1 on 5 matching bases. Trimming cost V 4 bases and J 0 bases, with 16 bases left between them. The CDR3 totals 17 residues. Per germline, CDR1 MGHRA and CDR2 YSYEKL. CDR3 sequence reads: CASSRGGIVLSGNTIYF. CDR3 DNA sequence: TGCGCCAGCAGCCGCGGGGGGATCGTTCTCTCTGGAAACACCATATATTTT.

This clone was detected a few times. The CDR3: CASSPGTGGWAFF. As DNA, the CDR3 is TGTGCCAGCTCACCAGGGACAGGGGGCTGGGCTTTCTTT. V gene TRBV18 combines with J gene TRBJ1-1; TRBD1 agrees at 12 bases. Trimming removed 2 bases from V and 11 bases from J; junction bases left unmatched: 3. CDR3 length: 13 residues. Per germline, CDR1 KGHSH and CDR2 LQKENI.

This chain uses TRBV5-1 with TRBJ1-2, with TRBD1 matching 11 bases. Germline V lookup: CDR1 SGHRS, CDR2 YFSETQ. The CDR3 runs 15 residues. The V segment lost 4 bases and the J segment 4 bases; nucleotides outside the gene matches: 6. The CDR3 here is CASSPDRGRPYGYTF. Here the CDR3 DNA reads TGCGCCAGCAGCCCGGACAGGGGGCGCCCCTATGGCTACACCTTC.

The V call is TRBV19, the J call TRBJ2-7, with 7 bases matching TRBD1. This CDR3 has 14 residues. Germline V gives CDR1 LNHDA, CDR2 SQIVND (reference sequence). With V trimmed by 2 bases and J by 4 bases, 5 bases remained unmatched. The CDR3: CASSIQGDSYEQYF. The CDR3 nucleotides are TGTGCCAGTAGTATACAGGGGGATTCGTACGAGCAGTACTTC.

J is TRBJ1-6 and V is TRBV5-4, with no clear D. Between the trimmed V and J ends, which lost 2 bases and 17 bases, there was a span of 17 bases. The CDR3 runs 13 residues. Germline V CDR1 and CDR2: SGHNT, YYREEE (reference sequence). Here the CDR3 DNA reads TGTGCCAGCAGCTTCTCATCGGGCGGAGGAGTCCACTTT. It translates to CASSFSSGGGVHF.

CDR3 coding DNA: TGTGCCAGCAGTTCCCCGGGCTACGAGCAGTACTTC. It encodes CASSSPGYEQYF. V is TRBV6-2 or TRBV6-3 and J is TRBJ2-7; D gene unclear. Germline V gene lookup returns CDR1 MNHEY and CDR2 SVGEGT. The CDR3 is 12 residues long. Trimming removed 4 bases from V and 3 bases from J, with 7 bases in between.

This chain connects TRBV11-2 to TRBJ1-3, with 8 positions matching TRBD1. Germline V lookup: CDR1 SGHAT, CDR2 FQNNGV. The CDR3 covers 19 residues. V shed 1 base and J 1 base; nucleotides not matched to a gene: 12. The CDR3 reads CASSLARTGQMGSGNTIYF. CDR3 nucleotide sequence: TGTGCCAGCAGCTTAGCCCGGACAGGGCAAATGGGATCTGGAAACACCATATATTTT.

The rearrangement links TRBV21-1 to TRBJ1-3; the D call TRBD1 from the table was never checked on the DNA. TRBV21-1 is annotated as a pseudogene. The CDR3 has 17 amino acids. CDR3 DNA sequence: TGTGCCAGCAGCTCCCGGGACAGGATACACTCTGGAAACACCATATATTTT. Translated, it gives CASSSRDRIHSGNTIYF.

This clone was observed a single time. CDR3 DNA: TGTGCCAGCGACGGGGGGGGCGAGCAGTACTTC. It specifies CASDGGGEQYF. The rearrangement uses TRBV28 and TRBJ2-7, with 8 bases lining up with TRBD2. The CDR3 totals 11 residues. The V gene end was trimmed by 8 bases and the J gene end by 6 bases; junction bases not matched to a gene: 3. Germline CDR1 reads MDHEN; CDR2 reads SYDVKM.